Sequencing of this T cell receptor (beta chain) was carried out in a study of circulating and synovial CD4+ cells in juvenile arthritis (dated by TCRdb to the mid-2010s). For the wider study: TCRbeta CDR3 repertoires of circulating HLA-DR+ CD4 T cells, bulk blood CD4 T cells and synovial CD4 T cells were compared within each patient. The goal of the repertoire sequencing was to confirm that synovial clonotypes were enriched in a circulating synovial-like CD4 T cell subset.

The library was obtained by the immunoSEQ multiplex PCR assay. TCRbeta CDR3 sequencing was carried out by an external provider as a commercial service. The source study handled its data this way. The analyses relied on productive nucleotide sequences along with amino acid sequences obtained through in silico translation. To equalise sample size, diversity was assessed as Renyi entropy across alpha values by taking the median of 200 repeated subsamples. The distance between each pair of repertoires was calculated as one minus the Chao-modified Jaccard index, which corrects for under-sampling, and this distance was used for clustering. Frequency-weighted overlap with synovial clonotypes was computed over 200 sample sizes, 200 draws without replacement each, and reported at the smaller sample's size. Entries here come from immuneACCESS through TCRdb and include only in-frame sequences with V and J called. Some clones fail to appear in such tables; in the studies checked, an unresolved V gene covers under half of the shortfall, and the cause of the remainder is unknown. V and J calls and clone size follow that table, whereas D and trimming were derived from the DNA. The sample table holds 25,000 to 35,000 clones, of which just under 95% were seen once. The biggest ten clones account for 2.9% of the sample.

The sequenced samples came from patients who had active juvenile idiopathic arthritis. Cells were sorted immediately after thawing, with dead cells excluded using Live/Dead Fixable Near-IR Stain. From the cysteine up to the phenylalanine, the CDR3 has a length of 22 residues. The only DNA kept is the CDR3, 66 bases in frame from the first base. The germline V gene (reference sequence) specifies MNHEY as CDR1 and SMNVEV as CDR2. V has 0 bases trimmed and J has 1 base trimmed; junction bases matching no gene number 20. The count of this clone is one. This clone's antigen is unknown. No base quality values were provided; no much bigger clone lies one nucleotide off. Broad study findings and their caveats: Circulating pathogenic-like lymphocytes clustered with synovial T cells and shared a substantially higher fraction of CDR3 sequences with synovium than bulk blood. Synovial and circulating pathogenic-like lymphocyte repertoires were less diverse than bulk blood CD4 repertoires, and some CPL samples were as oligoclonal as synovium. The difference between circulating pathogenic-like lymphocytes and bulk blood T cells was not detected by traditional Vbeta family usage analysis. Since overlap with synovium went up as sequencing depth increased, the measured fractions of shared clonotypes likely underestimated the full repertoire overlap. CPL and bulk blood CD4 samples differed in T cell genome counts by at least an order of magnitude, so sample-size effects were addressed.

Sequenced input: CD4+ T cells from blood. The chain was built from TRBV27 and TRBJ2-7, and TRBD2 matches 11 of the central bases. This TCR was sampled from a human donor with juvenile idiopathic arthritis. The CDR3 protein: CASSLSPLRDSGTSGTSYEQYF. In nucleotide form, the sequence is TGTGCCAGCAGTTTATCGCCCCTCCGGGATAGCGGGACTAGCGGAACTTCCTACGAGCAGTACTTC.